The rows below give T cell receptor beta chains drawn from one sample of a study of blood T cell repertoires in COVID-19. Profiled with immunoSEQ multiplex PCR; TCRdb holds only in-frame clones, not every one. In the table there are hundreds of thousands of clones, about 89% of which are singletons. The specimen was PBMCs or T cells enriched from blood (not recorded which). The origin of the receptors is a man aged 55-75 years who had recovered from COVID-19. Both conserved end residues are part of each CDR3.

v_gene	CDR3aa
TRBV6-5	CASSYSRDQPQHF
TRBV11-2	CASSPPGRESYEQYF
TRBV18	CASSPLSSGANVLTF
TRBV7-2	CASSLGTLAGLADTQYF
TRBV2	CASKLGSTYNEQFF
TRBV5-1	CASSLASGTGGLYEQYF
TRBV5-1	CASSFEGAPNEKLFF
TRBV11-3	CASSTNRGPGNTIYF
TRBV6-5	CASAYGTANEKLFF
TRBV28	CASSSGGQDYGYTF
TRBV5-1	CASSSRSGPEAKLFF
TRBV3-1/TRBV3-2	CASSQLVGSEAFF
TRBV6-5	CASRTGTSGRTQYF
TRBV5-5	CASSLISGLSSYNEQFF
TRBV5-1	CASSLRTSYTGELFF
TRBV19	CASRYSGANVLTF
TRBV19	CASMGHNYGYTF
TRBV7-2	CASSLDRGSEQYF